Included here is one T cell receptor (beta chain) sequence, with context. Its specificity is not known. The CDR3 covers 14 residues. V dropped 5 bases and J dropped 3; count of bases not matched to a gene: 6. Germline loops: CDR1 SEHNR, CDR2 FQNEAQ (reference sequence). This sample is drawn from a study of cytomegalovirus exposure and HLA in healthy donors. As for the study in general: Unique TCRs numbering some 93 million, obtained from HLA-typed donors, made up an early data release.

Overall study findings and caveats: Other equally common chains were less clonally expanded than HLA-associated TCR beta chains, a later analysis showed. When a later analysis was performed, an Asian-associated ancestry cluster reportedly had fewer N-insertions than the roughly 630-donor mean. At a 0.05 false discovery rate, a later analysis found some 18,000 TCR beta sequences to be associated with HLA alleles.

Amplification used 60 Vbeta primers and 13 Jbeta primers. This table comes from immunoSEQ multiplex PCR, and its TCRdb copy is limited to in-frame clones, with some not included. This table holds 38,000 or so clones. Material: PBMCs. V and J are TRBV7-9 and TRBJ1-1, with 7 bases identical to TRBD1. The receptor's source is a man aged 35 to 55 in good health and CMV-seropositive. CDR3 residues: CASSRGTADTEAFF. The CDR3 coding sequence is TGTGCCAGCAGCCGTGGGACAGCCGACACTGAAGCTTTCTTT.